This T cell receptor (beta chain) was recorded in a study of radiotherapy plus CTLA-4 blockade in lung cancer. The table came from immunoSEQ multiplex PCR; TCRdb's copy has only in-frame clones and leaves some out. The data contain 25,000 to 35,000 clones, roughly four fifths of them singletons. Sequencing used peripheral blood, obtained from a patient treated with radiotherapy plus ipilimumab. The TCR originated in a human donor with non-small cell lung cancer who had stable disease on radiotherapy plus ipilimumab.

This CDR3 is CASSQVPGRDYGYTF. Written as DNA, the CDR3 is TGCGCCAGCAGCCAAGTCCCAGGGAGAGACTATGGCTACACCTTC. The chain links TRBV4-1 to TRBJ1-2; tentative D call: TRBD1 (5 bases). Per germline, CDR1 MGHRA and CDR2 YSYEKL. The CDR3 runs to 15 residues. The germline V and J ends were trimmed by 1 base and 3 bases, with 12 bases remaining between them.